Following are 8 T cell receptor beta chains from one sample sequenced in a study of control samples from healthy donors and cancer patients. Sequencing used immunoSEQ multiplex PCR; TCRdb keeps in-frame clones, though not all of them. The data show about 140,000 clones, about 88% seen once. The material sequenced was blood. These receptors were collected from a woman between 25 and 40 years old in good health.

This chain links TRBV13 with TRBJ1-1; no firm D call. This CDR3 region has 15 residues. V lost 5 bases and J 1 base, leaving 14 bases between the germline ends. From germline, CDR1 is PRHDT and CDR2 FYEKMQ (reference sequence). CDR3 nucleotide sequence: TGTGCCAGCAGCCTCCTCTCAACACCGAACACTGAAGCTTTCTTT. Translated, it gives CASSLLSTPNTEAFF.

V is TRBV30 and J is TRBJ2-7, with D perhaps TRBD1 or TRBD2 (7 bases each). The V gene lost 5 bases and the J gene lost 9 bases, with 14 bases spanning the gap. In germline, CDR1 is GTSNPN, CDR2 SVGIG (reference sequence). The CDR3 loop spans 11 amino acids. Here the CDR3 reads CAWGRGGRQYF. The DNA for the CDR3 is TGTGCCTGGGGCAGGGGGGGCAGGCAGTACTTC. Looking up the rest from reference TRBV30 and TRBJ2-7 gives the full variable domain: SQTIHQWPATLVQPVGSPLSLECTVEGTSNPNLYWYRQAAGRGLQLLFYSVGIGQISSEVPQNLSASRPQDRQFILSSKKLLLSDSGFYLCAWGRGGRQYFGPGTRLTVT.

The chain has TRBV2 and TRBJ1-4; possible D gene TRBD1, 5 bases. The ends were cut back, 4 bases at V and 7 bases at J, with 7 bases in the middle. The CDR3 is 12 amino acids. Per the germline V gene, CDR1 is SNHLY and CDR2 is FYNNEI. CDR3 sequence: CASSGGGEKLFF. The CDR3 region has the DNA TGTGCCAGCAGTGGGGGGGGTGAAAAACTGTTTTTT.

This chain connects TRBV5-4 to TRBJ2-1; no firm D call. V lost 0 bases and J lost 4, with 11 bases in between. CDR3 length: 15 amino acids. From germline, CDR1 is SGHNT and CDR2 YYREEE (reference sequence). CDR3 residues: CASSLDGVEYNEQFF. In DNA, the CDR3 is TGTGCCAGCAGCTTGGACGGTGTGGAGTACAATGAGCAGTTCTTC.

The chain carries TRBV29-1 and TRBJ1-1, with TRBD1 identical over 10 bases. The CDR3 runs 16 residues. Looked up from germline, CDR1 is SQVTM and CDR2 is ANQGSEA. Germline trimming cut 6 bases from V and 5 bases from J; bases unmatched to any gene: 15. The CDR3 here is CSVFSRDRGFRTEAFF. Here the CDR3 DNA reads TGCAGCGTATTTTCCCGGGACAGGGGCTTTCGGACTGAAGCTTTCTTT.

The V gene is TRBV6-5, the J gene TRBJ1-3; the D is unclear. V lost 2 bases and J lost 1, with 9 bases in between. The length of the CDR3 is 15 residues. Germline V gene lookup returns CDR1 MNHEY and CDR2 SVGAGI. CDR3 sequence: CASSYRGLSGNTIYF. The CDR3 region has the DNA TGTGCCAGCAGTTACCGAGGCCTTTCTGGAAACACCATATATTTT.

V is TRBV7-2 and J is TRBJ2-7, with 13 bases lining up with TRBD2. Trimming took 5 bases from V and 3 from J; bases not matched to a gene: 4. CDR1 and CDR2 from the germline V gene are SGHTA and FQGNSA. The CDR3 length is 15 residues. CDR3 bases: TGTGCCAGCAGCCTCGGACTAGCGGGAGACTACGAGCAGTACTTC. It specifies CASSLGLAGDYEQYF.

This chain links TRBV3-1 (or the pseudogene TRBV3-2) with TRBJ1-1, with D possibly matching TRBD1 (5 bases). The germline V and J ends were trimmed by 3 bases and 0 bases, with 8 bases remaining between them. Germline lookup yields CDR1 LGHDT and CDR2 YNNKEL (reference sequence). The CDR3 covers 14 residues. CDR3 amino acids: CASSHRDLNTEAFF. The CDR3 nucleotides are TGTGCCAGCAGCCACAGGGATTTGAACACTGAAGCTTTCTTT.